The source of this T cell receptor (beta chain) is a study of T cells in Graves' hyperthyroidism and ophthalmopathy. Looking at the study overall: Blood from the periphery was taken at initial diagnosis, before any treatment. Points from the study as a whole: Blood samples included most of the expanded thyroid clonotypes exceeding 0.001.

The CDR3 runs to 14 residues. Per the germline V gene, CDR1 is MDHEN and CDR2 is SYDVKM. Trimming left V 6 bases short and J 6 bases short, with 15 bases between. In its sample, this clonotype was seen many times. Its cognate antigen is unknown. The CDR3 regions of TCR beta were amplified from RNA transcripts. The study used the HTBI primer set for a first-round RT-PCR of the TCR CDR3. TCRdb used MiXCR to reprocess the multiplex PCR reads, holding one entry per CDR3 protein. The table includes about 52,000 distinct CDR3 sequences, approximately 48% detected once. The TCR comes from a woman in her 50s with Graves' ophthalmopathy. Sequencing used blood. The chain recombines TRBV28 with TRBJ2-1; D may match TRBD1 or TRBD2 (5 bases each). CDR3 amino acids: CASSPGWGINEQFF. Here the CDR3 DNA reads TGTGCCAGCAGCCCTGGGTGGGGGATCAATGAGCAGTTCTTC.